This T cell receptor beta chain was identified during a study of type 1 and type 2 diabetes patients (dated by TCRdb to 2016 to 2018). Regarding the study in general: Nine or ten type 1 diabetes patients, four type 2 diabetes patients and 6 or 7 nondiabetic controls, all recruited in China, made up the cohort. Type 2 diabetes patients were included as a disease comparison group for the type 1 diabetes patients. The study used high-throughput sequencing to profile TCRbeta repertoires and compare individuals with type 1 diabetes, type 2 diabetes and no diabetes. When roughly 20-cycle amplification was compared with roughly 27-cycle amplification, V gene usage looked similar, suggesting that primer efficiencies were similar and PCR bias was random. Paired-end sequencing of TCRbeta libraries was performed on Illumina HiSeq 2000 or MiSeq instruments. A total of approximately 19 million paired-end reads were generated across the whole study. Across the study, CD4+ and CD8+ T cells were positively selected from PBMCs using CD4 or CD8 MicroBeads on MACS columns.

Study-wide conclusions, independent of this receptor: Age and gender were not matched between study groups, possibly biasing interpretation. Type 2 diabetes repertoires showed high diversity, significantly greater than type 1 diabetes repertoires in both CD4+ and CD8+ T cells. Type 2 diabetes and control samples had highly correlated V and J gene usage patterns, with the correlation between samples averaging roughly 0.97. Because only a limited number of T2D and control samples were sequenced, some T1D-only HECs might also be present in more T2D or control samples. Type 2 diabetes patients had few highly-expanded CD4+ clones, median one, accounting for a median roughly 4% of reads.

This sample was sequenced with an Illumina MiSeq. TCRbeta CDR3 amplification used genomic DNA from the sorted T cell subsets as template. The TCRbeta CDR3 region was amplified by multiplex PCR with 30 forward and 13 reverse primers. After the PCR products were purified with AMPure XP beads, a second PCR of roughly 26 cycles was run to add indices and adaptors. Before sequencing, libraries were gel-purified with the QIAquick Gel Extraction Kit. On the study's bioinformatics: Paired-end reads were merged with FLASH and aligned to IMGT V, D and J germline references using IgBLAST. Reads with less than 70% alignment identity to germline references were removed, leaving around 11,000,000 reads across the study. CDR3 boundaries, reading frame and productivity were assigned according to IMGT definitions. Clones at or above 1% of reads were defined as highly-expanded clones, and diversity was measured by normalized Shannon entropy. Group differences in Shannon entropy were tested with unpaired two-tailed t-tests. TCRdb redid the processing of the public reads, applying fastp at Q25 and MiXCR, and retained in-frame beta chains. Identical CDR3 proteins give one entry, which carries the most common genes and DNA. The authors' filters were not applied to this entry. For this sample there are approximately 260,000 distinct CDR3 sequences; 40% to 50% appear just once. Approximately 14% of the sample rests with the top ten.

Every diabetic patient fulfilled standard classification criteria for type 1 or type 2 diabetes, and glucose and C-peptide were evaluated using WHO-recommended methods. Exclusion applied to any donor with other autoimmune diseases or infections within the previous four weeks. A roughly 9.7-milliliter sample of peripheral blood was drawn from every participant. PBMCs were isolated with LymphoPrep density separation. At the junction V is shortened by 5 bases and J by 1 base, with 11 bases in between. From the cysteine up to the phenylalanine, the CDR3 has a length of 14 residues. Only CDR3 DNA remains: 42 bases, in frame from the first base. According to the germline V gene, CDR1 reads ENHRY and CDR2 reads SYGVKD. About this clonotype itself: Its specific antigen is unknown. No clone much larger than this one lies a single base away; base qualities are absent.

The rearranged chain carries TRBV10-3 and TRBJ1-1; the D gene cannot be named for sure. The sequence derives from a man aged 18 to 29 with type 2 diabetes. Sequenced: peripheral blood mononuclear cells (PBMCs). The nucleotide sequence reads as follows: TGTGCCATCAGTCAAGGACCCGCGAACACTGAAGCTTTCTTT. Protein translation: CAISQGPANTEAFF.